Below, one TCR beta chain is given with its context. Study processing details: Counts of nucleated cells, estimated from reference gene primer amplification, were obtained. TCRdb keeps only in-frame clones here, not all; method: immunoSEQ multiplex PCR. V and J calls and clone size are those listed in that table; D and trimming were worked out from the DNA. The repertoire consists of under 300,000 clones, with about 68% occurring once and the leading ten covering more than 2.5%. The data belong to a study of blood T cell repertoires in COVID-19. In the study overall: The samples span acute and convalescent COVID-19 from the United States, Italy and Spain. T cells, B-cell-depleted T cells, or PBMCs supplied cDNA or gDNA.

Germline V gene data show CDR1 as SGHTA and CDR2 as FQGNSA. CDR3 size: 16 residues. The ends lost 5 bases at V and 4 bases at J; junction bases unmatched: 5. Sequencing was carried out using peripheral blood. The chain employs TRBV7-2 and TRBJ2-3, with TRBD2 matching 14 bases. The source of this sequence is a woman older than 75 with acute or convalescent COVID-19. CDR3 amino acids: CASSERLAGGADTQYF. CDR3 in DNA: TGTGCCAGCAGCGAGCGACTAGCGGGGGGGGCAGATACGCAGTATTTT.